These T cell receptor beta chains were read from a single sample in a study of CD4 T cell repertoires in COVID-19. Method: immunoSEQ multiplex PCR; TCRdb's copy keeps in-frame clones and lacks some. The table records more than 65,000 clones, around four fifths of them present only once. The sequenced sample was CD4+ T cells from peripheral blood, obtained after recovery from COVID-19. These receptors were taken from a human donor who had COVID-19. Each CDR3 is given with its conserved first and last residue. A D gene is named only where the DNA matches it firmly. Where a row states a size, it is once, few, many or the class of an expanded clone; other rows omit it.

v_call	j_call	clone_size	d_call	cdr3_length	cdr3_aa	cdr3_nt
TRBV6-5	TRBJ2-7	once	.	15	CASSYYRGPAYEQYF	TGTGCCAGCAGTTACTATCGGGGACCCGCCTACGAGCAGTACTTC
TRBV28	TRBJ2-7	.	TRBD1	14	CASRQTGGAGEQYF	TGTGCCAGCAGACAAACAGGGGGCGCTGGCGAGCAGTACTTC
TRBV30	TRBJ2-6	.	.	14	CAWSRGSGANVLTF	TGTGCCTGGAGTCGGGGGTCCGGGGCCAACGTCCTGACTTTC
TRBV6-5	TRBJ2-5	.	.	13	CASRAPTGETQYF	TGTGCCAGCAGAGCCCCGACGGGAGAGACCCAGTACTTC
TRBV7-9	TRBJ1-5	few	.	13	CASSLFSNQPQHF	TGTGCCAGCAGCTTATTCAGCAATCAGCCCCAGCATTTT
TRBV10-3	TRBJ2-7	.	.	11	CAISAVEEQYF	TGTGCCATCAGTGCAGTAGAAGAGCAGTACTTC
TRBV30	TRBJ1-3	.	.	14	CAWTPHVRGNTIYF	TGTGCCTGGACCCCTCATGTACGGGGAAACACCATATATTTT
TRBV13	TRBJ1-5	.	.	14	CASSRGEIGQPQHF	TGTGCCAGCAGCAGGGGGGAAATAGGTCAGCCCCAGCATTTT
TRBV5-4	TRBJ1-1	.	.	14	CASSFSGRATEAFF	TGTGCCAGCAGCTTCTCCGGCAGGGCGACTGAAGCTTTCTTT
TRBV25-1	TRBJ2-1	once	.	13	CASSQLDYNEQFF	TGTGCCAGCAGTCAACTCGATTACAATGAGCAGTTCTTC
TRBV5-1	TRBJ2-3	.	.	14	CASSLVLDTDTQYF	TGCGCCAGCAGCTTGGTTTTAGACACAGATACGCAGTATTTT
TRBV2	TRBJ1-2	.	.	15	CASSEASTGRNGYTF	TGTGCCAGCAGTGAAGCGTCAACAGGGAGGAACGGCTACACCTTC
TRBV19	TRBJ1-2	.	.	13	CASGGPLLGGYTF	TGTGCCTCAGGCGGCCCGTTGTTGGGTGGCTACACCTTC
TRBV6-1	TRBJ1-1	few	.	15	CASSEYWGASTEAFF	TGTGCCAGCAGTGAGTATTGGGGGGCTTCGACTGAAGCTTTCTTT
TRBV9	TRBJ2-7	.	TRBD1	15	CASSPDTGGLLEQYF	TGTGCCAGCAGCCCCGATACAGGGGGCCTCCTGGAGCAGTACTTC
TRBV7-2	TRBJ1-1	.	TRBD1	17	CASNPSRTGPRDGEAFF	TGTGCCAGCAACCCTAGCCGGACAGGACCCCGGGACGGTGAAGCTTTCTTT
TRBV12-3/TRBV12-4	TRBJ1-1	.	.	12	CASSLKDREAFF	TGTGCCAGCAGTTTAAAGGACCGTGAAGCTTTCTTT
TRBV27	TRBJ2-7	.	.	12	CASSPFRGEQYF	TGTGCCAGCAGTCCCTTCCGGGGAGAGCAGTACTTC
TRBV4-1	TRBJ1-6	few	TRBD1	15	CASALGTAYNSPLHF	TGCGCCAGCGCCTTGGGGACAGCCTATAATTCACCCCTCCACTTT
TRBV7-3	TRBJ1-2	.	.	13	CASSYDGYYGYTF	TGTGCCAGCAGCTACGACGGATACTATGGCTACACCTTC
TRBV28	TRBJ1-5	.	.	14	CASSLPGGYQPQHF	TGTGCCAGCAGTTTACCCGGTGGCTATCAGCCCCAGCATTTT
TRBV9	TRBJ2-3	.	.	15	CASSSSGVGTDTQYF	TGTGCCAGCAGCTCCTCGGGGGTGGGCACAGATACGCAGTATTTT
TRBV28	TRBJ1-3	few	.	12	CASSLEGNTIYF	TGTGCCAGCAGTTTGGAGGGAAACACCATATATTTT
TRBV5-1	TRBJ1-2	.	TRBD1	15	CASSLVLGTGDGYTF	TGCGCCAGCAGCTTGGTCCTTGGGACAGGAGATGGCTACACCTTC
TRBV30	TRBJ2-5	.	TRBD1	15	CAWGKDRGYQETQYF	TGTGCCTGGGGAAAGGACAGGGGGTACCAAGAGACCCAGTACTTC
TRBV5-3	TRBJ2-1	.	.	15	CARARTTSSYNEQFF	TGTGCCAGGGCCCGGACTACGAGCTCCTACAATGAGCAGTTCTTC
TRBV7-8	TRBJ1-1	once	.	14	CASSLLGAGTEAFF	TGTGCCAGCAGCTTATTGGGTGCGGGCACTGAAGCTTTCTTT
TRBV11-2	TRBJ1-2	.	TRBD1	15	CASSLGTGLSYGYTF	TGTGCCAGCAGCCTGGGGACAGGGCTGAGCTATGGCTACACCTTC